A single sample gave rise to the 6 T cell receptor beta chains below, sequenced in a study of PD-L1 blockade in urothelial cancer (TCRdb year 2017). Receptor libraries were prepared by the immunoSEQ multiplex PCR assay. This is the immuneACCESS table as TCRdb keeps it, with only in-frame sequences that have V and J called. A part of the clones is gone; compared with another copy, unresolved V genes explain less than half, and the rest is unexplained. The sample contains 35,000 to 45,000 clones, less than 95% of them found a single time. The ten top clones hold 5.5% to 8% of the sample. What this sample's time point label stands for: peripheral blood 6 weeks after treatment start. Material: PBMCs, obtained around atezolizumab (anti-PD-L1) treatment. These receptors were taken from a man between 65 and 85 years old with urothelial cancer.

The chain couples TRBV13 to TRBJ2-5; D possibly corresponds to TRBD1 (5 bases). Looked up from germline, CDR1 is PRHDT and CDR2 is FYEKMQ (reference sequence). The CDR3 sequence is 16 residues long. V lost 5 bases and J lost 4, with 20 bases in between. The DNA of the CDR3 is TGTGCCAGCAGCCGAGTTATAGGGGCTTTGCGAGAGACCCAGTACTTC. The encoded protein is CASSRVIGALRETQYF.

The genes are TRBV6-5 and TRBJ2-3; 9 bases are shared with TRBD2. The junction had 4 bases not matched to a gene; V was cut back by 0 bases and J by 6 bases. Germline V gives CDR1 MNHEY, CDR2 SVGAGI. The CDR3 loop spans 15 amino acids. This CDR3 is CASSYSSGRLDTQYF. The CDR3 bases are TGTGCCAGCAGTTACTCGAGCGGGAGGTTGGATACGCAGTATTTT.

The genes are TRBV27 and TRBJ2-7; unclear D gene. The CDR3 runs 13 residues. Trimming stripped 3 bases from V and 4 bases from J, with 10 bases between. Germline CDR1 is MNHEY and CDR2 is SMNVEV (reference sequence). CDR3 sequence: CASSFARSYEQYF. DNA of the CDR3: TGTGCCAGCAGTTTTGCTAGATCTTACGAGCAGTACTTC.

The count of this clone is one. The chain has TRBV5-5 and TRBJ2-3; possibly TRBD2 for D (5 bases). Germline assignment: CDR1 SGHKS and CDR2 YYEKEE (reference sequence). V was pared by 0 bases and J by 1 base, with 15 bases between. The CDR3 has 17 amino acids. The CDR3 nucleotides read TGTGCCAGCAGCTTGGAGGCGAGGGCCGCTGGCACAGATACGCAGTATTTT. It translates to CASSLEARAAGTDTQYF.

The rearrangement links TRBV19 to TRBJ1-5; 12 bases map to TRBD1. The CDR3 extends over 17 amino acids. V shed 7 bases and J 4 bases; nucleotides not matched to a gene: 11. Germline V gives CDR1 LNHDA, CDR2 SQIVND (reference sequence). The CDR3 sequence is CASIPAGTGGANQPQHF. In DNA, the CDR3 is TGTGCCAGTATCCCCGCTGGGACAGGGGGCGCAAATCAGCCCCAGCATTTT. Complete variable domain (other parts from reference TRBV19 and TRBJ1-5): DGGITQSPKYLFRKEGQNVTLSCEQNLNHDAMYWYRQDPGQGLRLIYYSQIVNDFQKGDIAEGYSVSREKKESFPLTVTSAQKNPTAFYLCASIPAGTGGANQPQHFGDGTRLSIL.

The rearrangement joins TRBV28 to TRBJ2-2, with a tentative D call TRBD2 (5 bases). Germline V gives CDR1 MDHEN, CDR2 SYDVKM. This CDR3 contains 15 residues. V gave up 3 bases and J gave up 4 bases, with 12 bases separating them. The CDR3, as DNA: TGTGCCAGCAGTTTGGGTAGCGTGTCCACCGGGGAGCTGTTTTTT. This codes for CASSLGSVSTGELFF.